Here is one TCR beta chain with its context. The sample belongs to a study of blood T cell repertoires in COVID-19. Study at large: Specimens from acute and convalescent COVID-19 originated in the United States, Italy and Spain. The cDNA or gDNA used as material had been derived from T cells, B-cell-depleted T cells, or PBMCs.

Germline V gives CDR1 SGHNT, CDR2 YYREEE (reference sequence). The CDR3 is 15 residues long. J lost 7 bases, V lost 0 bases, and 8 bases had no gene match. In the original processing: Nucleated cell counts were estimated from reference gene primer amplification. The table came from immunoSEQ multiplex PCR; TCRdb's copy has only in-frame clones and leaves some out. V and J calls and clone size come straight from that table; D and trimming were deduced from the DNA. Here the sample spans around 290,000 clones, around 89% being singletons. The TCR comes from a man between 40 and 49 years old with acute or convalescent COVID-19. What was sequenced was peripheral blood. The chain carries TRBV5-4 and TRBJ2-7, with 9 bases matching TRBD2. Here the CDR3 DNA reads TGTGCCAGCAGCTTGGCAGGCGGGGGGGCGCGGGAGCAGTACTTC. This sequence encodes CASSLAGGGAREQYF.